Shown below are 5 T cell receptor beta chains from a single sample sequenced in a study of blood T cell repertoires in COVID-19. Clones were sequenced by immunoSEQ multiplex PCR, and TCRdb holds only the in-frame ones, with some missing. Of roughly 520,000 clones listed, roughly 90% are singletons. Sequenced: PBMCs or T cells enriched from blood (not recorded which). All receptors come from a woman aged 40 to 50 who had recovered from COVID-19.

This clone was observed a handful of times. V is TRBV4-3 and J is TRBJ1-2, with D maybe TRBD1 (6 bases). CDR1 is LGHNA, CDR2 YSLEER, per germline. This CDR3 comprises 16 residues. Trimming left V 3 bases short and J 6 bases short, with 20 bases between. This chain's CDR3 is CASSQDNLGGANGYTF. The CDR3 DNA reads as TGCGCCAGCAGCCAGGATAACCTCGGGGGGGCAAATGGCTACACCTTC.

About this clone itself: Other DNA sequences from this sample encode an identical CDR3 as well. The rearrangement links TRBV27 to TRBJ1-5; D is undetermined. The CDR3 is 13 residues long. Trimming pared 0 bases from V and 7 bases from J, leaving 7 bases between. The V gene's germline CDR1 is MNHEY and CDR2 SMNVEV (reference sequence). This chain's CDR3 is CASSLSGVQPQHF. In DNA, the CDR3 is TGTGCCAGCAGTTTATCAGGAGTGCAGCCCCAGCATTTT.

The CDR3 here is CATWEGEAFF. CDR3 nucleotides: TGTGCCACCTGGGAGGGTGAAGCTTTCTTT. This chain uses TRBV6-5 with TRBJ1-1; D is unclear. CDR3 length: 10 amino acids. Germline-derived CDR1 and CDR2 are MNHEY and SVGAGI. V lost 10 bases and J lost 7, with 10 bases in between.

The chain is built from TRBV10-3 and TRBJ2-1, with 10 bases aligning to TRBD2. Germline loops: CDR1 ENHRY, CDR2 SYGVKD. Losses at the gene ends were 10 bases for V and 6 bases for J; bases not matched to a gene: 12. The CDR3 has 15 residues. The CDR3 nucleotides are TGTGCCACGCAGTTGACTAGCGGGTCCGGCAATGAGCAGTTCTTC. Translation gives CATQLTSGSGNEQFF.

J is TRBJ1-3 and V is TRBV18, with TRBD1 as a possible D gene (6 bases). V shed 6 bases and J shed 0 bases, with 15 bases lying between them. This CDR3 comprises 16 residues. The germline CDR1 and CDR2 sequences are KGHSH and LQKENI. The CDR3 reads CASSNGQPDSGNTIYF. CDR3 bases: TGTGCCAGCTCTAATGGACAGCCCGACTCTGGAAACACCATATATTTT.